This T cell receptor beta chain is from a study of shared clonotypes between healthy human individuals. The study's findings and limits: The authors expected sequencing depth to affect clonotype sharing among donors.

Assay used: immunoSEQ multiplex PCR; TCRdb lists only in-frame clones, some missing. The repertoire holds about half a million clones, with 81% as singletons. All the donors were Caucasian adults who lived in Nashville, Tennessee. In the case of this clone: Its antigen is unidentified. A much larger clone is a single base away; this may be a read error.

V lost 7 bases and J lost 3, with 21 bases in between. This CDR3 comprises 17 residues. Germline V lookup: CDR1 LNHDA, CDR2 SQIVND (reference sequence). The source of this sequence is a woman aged 40 to 50 in good health. Some clones in this sample may be carry-over from other donors' samples. This chain uses TRBV19 with TRBJ1-4; D may be TRBD1 (5 bases). The material sequenced was PBMCs. CDR3 sequence reads: CASIKGWQSQANEKLFF. The CDR3 DNA follows: TGTGCCAGTATTAAGGGGTGGCAATCCCAAGCTAATGAAAAACTGTTTTTT.